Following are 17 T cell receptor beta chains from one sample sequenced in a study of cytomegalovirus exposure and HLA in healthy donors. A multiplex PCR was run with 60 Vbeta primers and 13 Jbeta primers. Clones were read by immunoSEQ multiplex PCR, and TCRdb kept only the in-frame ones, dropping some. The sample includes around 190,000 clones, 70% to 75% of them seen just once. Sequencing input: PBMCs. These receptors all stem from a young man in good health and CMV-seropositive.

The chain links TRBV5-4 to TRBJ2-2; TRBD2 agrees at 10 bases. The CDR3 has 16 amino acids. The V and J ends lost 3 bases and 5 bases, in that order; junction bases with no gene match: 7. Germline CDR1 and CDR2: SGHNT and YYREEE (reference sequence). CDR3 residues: CASSSLAGQVTGELFF. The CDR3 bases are TGTGCCAGCAGCTCACTAGCGGGACAGGTGACCGGGGAGCTGTTTTTT.

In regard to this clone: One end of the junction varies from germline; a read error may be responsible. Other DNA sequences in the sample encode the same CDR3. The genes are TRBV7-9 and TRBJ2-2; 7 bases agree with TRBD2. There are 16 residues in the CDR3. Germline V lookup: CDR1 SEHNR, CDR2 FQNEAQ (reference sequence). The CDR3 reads CASSLARSGYTGELFF. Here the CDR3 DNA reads TGTGCCAGCAGCCTAGCGCGTAGCGGGTACACCGGGGAGCTGTTTTTT.

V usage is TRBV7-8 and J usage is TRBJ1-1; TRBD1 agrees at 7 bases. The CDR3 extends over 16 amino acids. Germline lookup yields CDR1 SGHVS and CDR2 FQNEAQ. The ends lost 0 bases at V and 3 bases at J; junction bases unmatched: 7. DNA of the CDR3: TGTGCCAGCAGCTTAGCATCCAGGGGGTGGGACACTGAAGCTTTCTTT. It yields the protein CASSLASRGWDTEAFF. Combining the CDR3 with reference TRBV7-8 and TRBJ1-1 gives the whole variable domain GAGVSQSPRYKVAKRGQDVALRCDPISGHVSLFWYQQALGQGPEFLTYFQNEAQLDKSGLPSDRFFAERPEGSVSTLKIQRTQQEDSAVYLCASSLASRGWDTEAFFGQGTRLTVV.

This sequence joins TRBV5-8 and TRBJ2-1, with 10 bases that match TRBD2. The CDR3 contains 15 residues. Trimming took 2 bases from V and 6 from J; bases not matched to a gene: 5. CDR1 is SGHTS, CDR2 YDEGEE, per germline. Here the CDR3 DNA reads TGTGCCAGCAGCTTCGGCCTAGCGGGGGCCAATGAGCAGTTCTTC. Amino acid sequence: CASSFGLAGANEQFF.

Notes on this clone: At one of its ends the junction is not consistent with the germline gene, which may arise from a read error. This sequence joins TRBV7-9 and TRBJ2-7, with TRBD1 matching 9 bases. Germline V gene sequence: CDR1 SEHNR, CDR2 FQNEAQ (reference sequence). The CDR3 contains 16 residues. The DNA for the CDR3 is TGTTCCAGCAGCCCTACTGCAGGGACAGGGAAAAACGAGCAGTACTTC. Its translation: CSSSPTAGTGKNEQYF.

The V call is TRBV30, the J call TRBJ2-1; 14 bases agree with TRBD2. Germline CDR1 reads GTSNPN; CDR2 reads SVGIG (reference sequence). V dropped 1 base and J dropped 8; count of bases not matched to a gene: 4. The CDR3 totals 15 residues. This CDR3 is CAWSATSGGADEQFF. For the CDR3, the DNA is TGTGCCTGGAGTGCGACTAGCGGGGGGGCCGATGAGCAGTTCTTC.

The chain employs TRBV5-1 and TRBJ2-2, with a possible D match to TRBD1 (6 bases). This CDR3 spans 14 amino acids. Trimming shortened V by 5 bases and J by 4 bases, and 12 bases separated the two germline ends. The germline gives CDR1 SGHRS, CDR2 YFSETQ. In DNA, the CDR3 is TGCGCCAGCAGAATTGGACAGTTCACCGGGGAGCTGTTTTTT. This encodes CASRIGQFTGELFF.

The CDR3: CASSLDGGSLSNQPQHF. The CDR3 DNA sequence: TGCGCCAGCAGCTTGGACGGGGGGAGCCTTAGCAATCAGCCCCAGCATTTT. The chain couples TRBV5-1 to TRBJ1-5; D is perhaps TRBD1 (5 bases). V lost 0 bases and J 0 bases, leaving 13 bases between the germline ends. Germline CDR1 SGHRS, CDR2 YFSETQ. This CDR3 spans 17 amino acids.

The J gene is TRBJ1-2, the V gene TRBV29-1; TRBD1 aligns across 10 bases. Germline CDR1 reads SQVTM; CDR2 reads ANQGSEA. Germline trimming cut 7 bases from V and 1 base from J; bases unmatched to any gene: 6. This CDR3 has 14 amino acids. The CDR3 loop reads CSAGTGENNYGYTF. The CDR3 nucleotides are TGCAGCGCCGGGACAGGGGAGAATAACTATGGCTACACCTTC.

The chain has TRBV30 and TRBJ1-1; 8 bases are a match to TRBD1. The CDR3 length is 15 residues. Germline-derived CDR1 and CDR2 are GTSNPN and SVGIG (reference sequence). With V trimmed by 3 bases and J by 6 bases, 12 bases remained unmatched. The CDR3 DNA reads TGTGCCTGGAGCCCTACGGACAGGGTCTCATCTGAAGCTTTCTTT. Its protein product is CAWSPTDRVSSEAFF.

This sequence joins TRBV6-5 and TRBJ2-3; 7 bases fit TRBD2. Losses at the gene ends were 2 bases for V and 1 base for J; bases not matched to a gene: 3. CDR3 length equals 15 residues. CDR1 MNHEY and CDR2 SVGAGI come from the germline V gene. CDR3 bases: TGTGCCAGCAGTTACGCGGGACTACGCACAGATACGCAGTATTTT. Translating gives CASSYAGLRTDTQYF.

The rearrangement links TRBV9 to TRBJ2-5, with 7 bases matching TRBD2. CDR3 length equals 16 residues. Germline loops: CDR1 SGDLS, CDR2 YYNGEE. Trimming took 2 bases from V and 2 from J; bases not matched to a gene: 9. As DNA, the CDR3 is TGTGCCAGCAGCGTGTCTAGCGGTCACCAACAAGAGACCCAGTACTTC. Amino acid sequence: CASSVSSGHQQETQYF.

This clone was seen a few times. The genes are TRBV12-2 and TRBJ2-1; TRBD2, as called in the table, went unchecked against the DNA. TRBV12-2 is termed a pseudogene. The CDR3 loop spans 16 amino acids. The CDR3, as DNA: TGTGCAAGTCGCTTTAGCGGGAGGAGCTCCTACAATGAGCAGTTCTTC. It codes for CASRFSGRSSYNEQFF.

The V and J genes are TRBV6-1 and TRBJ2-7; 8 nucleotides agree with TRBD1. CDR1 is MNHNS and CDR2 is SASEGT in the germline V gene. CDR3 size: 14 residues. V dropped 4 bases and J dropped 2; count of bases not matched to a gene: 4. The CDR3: CASSGGTGTYEQYF. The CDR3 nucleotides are TGTGCCAGCAGTGGCGGGACAGGTACCTACGAGCAGTACTTC.

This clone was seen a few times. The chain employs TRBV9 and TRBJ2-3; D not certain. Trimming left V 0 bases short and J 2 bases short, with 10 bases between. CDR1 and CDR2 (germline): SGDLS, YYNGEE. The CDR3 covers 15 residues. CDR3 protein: CASSVGISFTDTQYF. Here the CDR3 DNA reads TGTGCCAGCAGCGTAGGTATCTCCTTCACAGATACGCAGTATTTT.

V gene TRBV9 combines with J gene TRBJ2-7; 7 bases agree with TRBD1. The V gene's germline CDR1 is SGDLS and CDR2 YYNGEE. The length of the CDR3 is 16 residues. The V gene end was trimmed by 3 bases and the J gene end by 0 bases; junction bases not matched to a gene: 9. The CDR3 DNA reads TGTGCCAGCAGCGCTACGACAGGGACGAGCTCCTACGAGCAGTACTTC. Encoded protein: CASSATTGTSSYEQYF. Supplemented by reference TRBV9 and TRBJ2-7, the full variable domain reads DSGVTQTPKHLITATGQRVTLRCSPRSGDLSVYWYQQSLDQGLQFLIQYYNGEERAKGNILERFSAQQFPDLHSELNLSSLELGDSALYFCASSATTGTSSYEQYFGPGTRLTVT.

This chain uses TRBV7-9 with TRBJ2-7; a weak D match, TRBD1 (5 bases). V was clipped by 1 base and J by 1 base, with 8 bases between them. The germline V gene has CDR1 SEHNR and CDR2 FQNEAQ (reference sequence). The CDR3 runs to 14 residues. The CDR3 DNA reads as TGTGCCAGCAGCTTAGAGACAGTTTCCTACGAGCAGTACTTC. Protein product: CASSLETVSYEQYF.